This T cell receptor beta chain comes out of a study of blood T cell repertoires in COVID-19. This CDR3 region has 12 residues. V shed 4 bases and J shed 7 bases, with 8 bases lying between them. CDR1 is LNHDA, CDR2 SQIVND, per germline (reference sequence). Up to 2 weeks before entering the study, exposed participants had met a COVID-19 case. The data were produced by immunoSEQ multiplex PCR, yet TCRdb's version contains in-frame clones alone and is incomplete. The sample shows about 280,000 clones, approximately 89% of them seen only once. The sample comprised PBMCs or T cells enriched from blood (not recorded which). The chain couples TRBV19 to TRBJ1-3; D not certain. The origin of this receptor is a man aged 35 to 55 who had been exposed to COVID-19. For the CDR3, the DNA is TGTGCCAGTAGTAAAGCGCGGAACACCATATATTTT. This gives the protein CASSKARNTIYF.